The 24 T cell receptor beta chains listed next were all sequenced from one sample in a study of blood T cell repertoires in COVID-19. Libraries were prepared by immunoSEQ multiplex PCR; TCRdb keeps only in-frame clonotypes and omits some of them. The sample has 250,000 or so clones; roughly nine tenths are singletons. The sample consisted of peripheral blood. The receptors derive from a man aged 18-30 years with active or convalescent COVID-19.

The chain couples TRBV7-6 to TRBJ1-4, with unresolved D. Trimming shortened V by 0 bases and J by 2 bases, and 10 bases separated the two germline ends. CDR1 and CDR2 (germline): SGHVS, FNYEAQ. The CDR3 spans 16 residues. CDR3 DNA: TGTGCCAGCAGCTTAGCCCCGGGCGGGACTAATGAAAAACTGTTTTTT. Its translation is CASSLAPGGTNEKLFF.

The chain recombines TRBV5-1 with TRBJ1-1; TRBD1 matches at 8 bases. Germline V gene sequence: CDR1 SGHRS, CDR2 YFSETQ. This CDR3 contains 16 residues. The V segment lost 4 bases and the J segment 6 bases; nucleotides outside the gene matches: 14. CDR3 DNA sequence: TGCGCCAGCAGCGGGTCGACAGGGGCCCCCGTGGCTGAAGCTTTCTTT. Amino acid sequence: CASSGSTGAPVAEAFF.

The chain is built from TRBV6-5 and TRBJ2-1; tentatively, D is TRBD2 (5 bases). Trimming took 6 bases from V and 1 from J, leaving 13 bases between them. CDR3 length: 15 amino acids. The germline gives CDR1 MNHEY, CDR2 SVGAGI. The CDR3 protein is CASRPLGPSYNEQFF. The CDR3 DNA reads TGTGCCAGCAGACCACTAGGACCTTCCTACAATGAGCAGTTCTTC.

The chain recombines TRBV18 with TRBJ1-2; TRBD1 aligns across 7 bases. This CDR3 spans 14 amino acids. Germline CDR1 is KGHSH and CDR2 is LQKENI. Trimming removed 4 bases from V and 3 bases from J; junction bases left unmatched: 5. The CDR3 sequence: CASSQTDRDYGYTF. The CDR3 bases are TGTGCCAGCTCACAAACCGACAGGGACTATGGCTACACCTTC.

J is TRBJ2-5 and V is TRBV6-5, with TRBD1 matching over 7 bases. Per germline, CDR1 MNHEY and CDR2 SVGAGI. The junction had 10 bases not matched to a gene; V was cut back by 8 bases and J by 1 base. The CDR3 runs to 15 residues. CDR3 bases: TGTGCCAGCTCAGGGGGTGCAGGGCTCCAAGAGACCCAGTACTTC. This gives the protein CASSGGAGLQETQYF.

CDR3 sequence: CASSQEGSGGALEQYF. The CDR3 nucleotides are TGCGCCAGCAGCCAAGAGGGGAGCGGGGGGGCCCTCGAGCAGTACTTC. J is TRBJ2-7 and V is TRBV4-1; 10 nucleotides agree with TRBD2. Germline V gene lookup returns CDR1 MGHRA and CDR2 YSYEKL. This CDR3 spans 16 amino acids. V trimming: 0 bases; J trimming: 6 bases; junction bases outside the gene matches: 8.

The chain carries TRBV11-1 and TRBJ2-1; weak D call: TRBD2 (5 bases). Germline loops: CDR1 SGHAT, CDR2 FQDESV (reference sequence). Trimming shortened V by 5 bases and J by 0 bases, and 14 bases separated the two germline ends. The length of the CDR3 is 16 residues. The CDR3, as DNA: TGTGCCAGCAGCCCCTCTGTGCGGGTCTCCTACAATGAGCAGTTCTTC. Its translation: CASSPSVRVSYNEQFF. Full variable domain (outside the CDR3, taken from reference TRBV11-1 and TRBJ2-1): EAEVAQSPRYKITEKSQAVAFWCDPISGHATLYWYRQILGQGPELLVQFQDESVVDDSQLPKDRFSAERLKGVDSTLKIQPAELGDSAMYLCASSPSVRVSYNEQFFGPGTRLTVL.

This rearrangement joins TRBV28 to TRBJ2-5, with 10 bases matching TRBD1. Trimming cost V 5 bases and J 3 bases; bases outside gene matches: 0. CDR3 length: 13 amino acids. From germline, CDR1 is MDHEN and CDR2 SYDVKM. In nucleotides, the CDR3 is TGTGCCAGCAGTGGGACAGGGGAAGAGACCCAGTACTTC. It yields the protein CASSGTGEETQYF.

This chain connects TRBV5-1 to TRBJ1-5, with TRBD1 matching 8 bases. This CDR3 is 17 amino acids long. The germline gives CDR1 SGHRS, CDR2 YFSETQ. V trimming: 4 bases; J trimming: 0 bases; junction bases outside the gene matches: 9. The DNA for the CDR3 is TGCGCCAGCAGCGCCCCATTGACAGGGGATAGCAATCAGCCCCAGCATTTT. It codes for CASSAPLTGDSNQPQHF.

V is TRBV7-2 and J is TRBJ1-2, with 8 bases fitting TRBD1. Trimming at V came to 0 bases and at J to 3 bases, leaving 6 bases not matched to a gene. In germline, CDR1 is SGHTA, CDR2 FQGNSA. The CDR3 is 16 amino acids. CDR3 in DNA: TGTGCCAGCAGCTTAGCGCCAGGGGGCGGTTACTATGGCTACACCTTC. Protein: CASSLAPGGGYYGYTF.

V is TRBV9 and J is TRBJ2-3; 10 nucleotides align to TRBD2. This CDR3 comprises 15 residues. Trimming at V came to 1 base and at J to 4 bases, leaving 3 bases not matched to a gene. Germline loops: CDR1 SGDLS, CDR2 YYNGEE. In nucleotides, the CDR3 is TGTGCCAGCAGCGTAAAGAGCGGGAGGGCAGATACGCAGTATTTT. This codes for CASSVKSGRADTQYF.

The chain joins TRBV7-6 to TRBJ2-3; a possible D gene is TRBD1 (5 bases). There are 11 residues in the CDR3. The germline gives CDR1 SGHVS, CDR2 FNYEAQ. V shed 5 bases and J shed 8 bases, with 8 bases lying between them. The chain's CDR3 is CASSQGVTQYF. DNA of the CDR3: TGTGCCAGCAGCCAAGGGGTTACGCAGTATTTT.

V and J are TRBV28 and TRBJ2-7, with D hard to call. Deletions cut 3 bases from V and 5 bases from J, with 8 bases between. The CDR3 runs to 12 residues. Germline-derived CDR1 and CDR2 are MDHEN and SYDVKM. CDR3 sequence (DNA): TGTGCCAGCAGTTTGGTGCGGAACGAGCAGTACTTC. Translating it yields CASSLVRNEQYF.

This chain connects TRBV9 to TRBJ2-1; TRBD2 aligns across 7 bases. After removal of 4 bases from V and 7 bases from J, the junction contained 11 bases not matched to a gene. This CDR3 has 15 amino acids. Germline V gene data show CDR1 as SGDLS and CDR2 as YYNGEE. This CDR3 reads CASSRSGTLGNEQFF. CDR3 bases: TGTGCCAGCAGCCGGAGCGGGACCCTTGGGAATGAGCAGTTCTTC.

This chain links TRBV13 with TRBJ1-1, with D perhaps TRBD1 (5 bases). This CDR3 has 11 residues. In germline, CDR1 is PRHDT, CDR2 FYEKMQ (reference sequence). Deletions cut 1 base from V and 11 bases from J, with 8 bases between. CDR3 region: CASSLDGGAFF. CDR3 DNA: TGTGCCAGCAGCTTAGACGGGGGGGCTTTCTTT. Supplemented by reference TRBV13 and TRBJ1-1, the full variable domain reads AAGVIQSPRHLIKEKRETATLKCYPIPRHDTVYWYQQGPGQDPQFLISFYEKMQSDKGSIPDRFSAQQFSDYHSELNMSSLELGDSALYFCASSLDGGAFFGQGTRLTVV.

CDR3 DNA: TGTGCAAGTCGCCCCCACGGTAGCAATCAGCCCCAGCATTTT. Amino acid sequence: CASRPHGSNQPQHF. V and J are TRBV12-2 and TRBJ1-5. TRBV12-2 is deemed a pseudogene. The CDR3 consists of 14 residues.

CDR3 coding DNA: TGTGCCAGCTGTTCCCAGCGAAATCAGCCCCAGCATTTT. This codes for CASCSQRNQPQHF. This chain uses TRBV12-3 or TRBV12-4 with TRBJ1-5; D is ambiguous. Trimming took 8 bases from V and 4 from J, leaving 12 bases between them. This CDR3 comprises 13 residues.

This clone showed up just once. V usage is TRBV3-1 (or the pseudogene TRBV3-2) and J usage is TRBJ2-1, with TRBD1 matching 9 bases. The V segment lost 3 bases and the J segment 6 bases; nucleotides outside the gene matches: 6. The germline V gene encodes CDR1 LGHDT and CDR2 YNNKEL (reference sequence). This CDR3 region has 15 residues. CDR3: CASSHRQGGVNEQFF. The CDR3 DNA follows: TGTGCCAGCAGCCACAGACAGGGGGGTGTCAATGAGCAGTTCTTC.

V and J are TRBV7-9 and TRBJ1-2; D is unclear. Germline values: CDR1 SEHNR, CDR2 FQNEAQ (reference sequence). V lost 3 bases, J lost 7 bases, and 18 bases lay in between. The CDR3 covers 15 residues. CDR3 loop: CASSFPGKGEGGYTF. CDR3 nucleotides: TGTGCCAGCAGCTTCCCGGGGAAGGGAGAGGGTGGCTACACCTTC.

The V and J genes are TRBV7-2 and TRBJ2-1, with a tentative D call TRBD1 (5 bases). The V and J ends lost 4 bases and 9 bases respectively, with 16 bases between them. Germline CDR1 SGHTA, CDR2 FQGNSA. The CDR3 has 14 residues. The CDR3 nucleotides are TGTGCCAGCAGCTCCGGACAAAGGGCAGGTGAGCAGTTCTTC. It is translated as CASSSGQRAGEQFF.

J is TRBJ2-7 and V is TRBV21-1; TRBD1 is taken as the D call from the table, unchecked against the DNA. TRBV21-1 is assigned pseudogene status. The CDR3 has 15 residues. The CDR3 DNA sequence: TGTGCCAGCAGCACGCGCAGGGAATCACCCTACGAGCAGTACTTC. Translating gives CASSTRRESPYEQYF.

CDR3 nucleotides: TGTGCCAGCAGCTTATCTCCGCGTGCTGAAGCTTTCTTT. Its translation is CASSLSPRAEAFF. V usage is TRBV11-3 and J usage is TRBJ1-1; unclear D gene. V was cut by 2 bases and J by 6 bases, with 10 bases left in between. CDR3 length equals 13 residues. Germline CDR1 reads SGHNT; CDR2 reads YENEEA.

CDR3 sequence: CASKGQGPHEQFF. DNA of the CDR3: TGTGCCAGCAAAGGACAGGGCCCCCATGAGCAGTTCTTC. V usage is TRBV6-5 and J usage is TRBJ2-1, with 8 bases aligning to TRBD1. Losses at the gene ends were 7 bases for V and 8 bases for J; bases not matched to a gene: 7. The CDR3 loop spans 13 amino acids. CDR1 MNHEY and CDR2 SVGAGI come from the germline V gene.

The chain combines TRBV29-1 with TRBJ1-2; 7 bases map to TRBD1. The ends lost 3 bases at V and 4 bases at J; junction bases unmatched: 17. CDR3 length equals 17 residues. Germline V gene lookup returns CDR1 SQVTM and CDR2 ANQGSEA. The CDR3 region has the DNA TGCAGCGTTGAGCAGGGGCTTTTCAATACAGGGGTCTATGGCTACACCTTC. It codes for CSVEQGLFNTGVYGYTF.